The rows below give T cell receptor beta chains drawn from one sample of a study of technical replicates of blood from a handful of donors. Produced via immunoSEQ multiplex PCR; TCRdb's table is partial and in-frame only. The sample records approximately 78,000 clones, roughly 95% being singletons. Sequenced sample: T cells isolated from PBMCs. These receptor sequences come from a human donor in good health. CDR3s include the opening cysteine and the closing phenylalanine or tryptophan. A D gene is named only where the DNA matches it firmly.

14	TRBV7-2	NA	TRBJ2-1	TGTGCCAGCAGCTTGGGAGGCTCCTACAATGAGCAGTTCTTC	CASSLGGSYNEQFF
13	TRBV2	NA	TRBJ2-7	TGTGCCAGCACGGCACGGGCGGGGTACGAGCAGTACTTC	CASTARAGYEQYF
16	TRBV11-2	TRBD1	TRBJ1-2	TGTGCCAGCAGCTCGCCCAGGGGGCCAGCTAACTATGGCTACACCTTC	CASSSPRGPANYGYTF
15	TRBV5-1	NA	TRBJ2-5	TGCGCCAGCAGCTCGACTCCGGCCCGTGAGGAGACCCAGTACTTC	CASSSTPAREETQYF
18	TRBV28	NA	TRBJ1-3	TGTGCCAGCACCCTGGGGCGGGGGCGGCCGATATCTGGAAACACCATATATTTT	CASTLGRGRPISGNTIYF
15	TRBV10-3	NA	TRBJ2-1	TGTGCCATCAGTGAGACACGGGAGATTTACAATGAGCAGTTCTTC	CAISETREIYNEQFF
13	TRBV15	TRBD1	TRBJ1-1	TGTGCCACCAGCAGAGGACAGGGGACTGAAGCTTTCTTT	CATSRGQGTEAFF
17	TRBV7-9	NA	TRBJ1-5	TGTGCCAGCAGCTTATTTGTGACAGCAAATAGCAATCAGCCCCAGCATTTT	CASSLFVTANSNQPQHF
14	TRBV19	TRBD2	TRBJ2-7	TGTGCCAGTAGTTTAGCGGGAGGGCCAGACGAGCAGTACTTC	CASSLAGGPDEQYF
14	TRBV29-1	TRBD1	TRBJ2-1	TGCAGCCATCAGGGACAGGGTTCCCTCAATGAGCAGTTCTTC	CSHQGQGSLNEQFF
12	TRBV6-1	NA	TRBJ1-2	TGTGCCAGCAGCCGGGAGTGGGGGACCTACACCTTC	CASSREWGTYTF
15	TRBV5-1	NA	TRBJ1-4	TGCGCCAGCAGCTTGTCCCCAGCAACTAATGAAAAACTGTTTTTT	CASSLSPATNEKLFF
14	TRBV6-5	TRBD1	TRBJ2-7	TGTGCCAGCAGTGGGACAGTTAATTCCTACGAGCAGTACTTC	CASSGTVNSYEQYF
16	TRBV10-3	NA	TRBJ1-4	TGTGCCATCAGTGCCGAAGTGGGAAGACTAGATGAAAAACTGTTTTTT	CAISAEVGRLDEKLFF
12	TRBV28	NA	TRBJ2-2	TGTGCCAGCAGTTCAGCTAGCGGGGAGCTGTTTTTT	CASSSASGELFF
15	TRBV18	TRBD1	TRBJ1-5	TGTGCCAGCTCACCACTTCAGGGGGCTGGGCAGCCCCAGCATTTT	CASSPLQGAGQPQHF
15	TRBV15	NA	TRBJ1-1	TGTGCCACCAGCAGAGTATCAGGAGGATTCGGTGAAGCTTTCTTT	CATSRVSGGFGEAFF
15	TRBV7-7	TRBD1	TRBJ2-3	TGTGCCAGCAGCTTAGGACAGGGGAAGGCAGATACGCAGTATTTT	CASSLGQGKADTQYF